The clone carrying this T cell receptor beta chain showed up just a few times. Its antigen is as yet unknown. These data belong to a study of beta chain features in type 1 diabetes. Regarding the study as a whole: All four CD4+ subsets of Type 1 diabetes patients contained TCRB CDR3s that were moderately but significantly shorter. Patients and controls would be equally affected if PCR favored shorter templates. VDJ junctions in type 1 diabetes patients carried more deletions and fewer insertions.

The ends were cut back, 1 base at V and 6 bases at J, with 13 bases in the middle. Germline lookup yields CDR1 SGHRS and CDR2 YFSETQ. The CDR3 consists of 14 residues. Sorted populations were all over 95% pure. The entirety of the isolated RNA underwent reverse transcription, so expressed TCRB transcripts were sequenced. Produced via immunoSEQ multiplex PCR; TCRdb's table is partial and in-frame only. The sample consists of approximately 470,000 clones, around 30% of them appearing once. V is TRBV5-1 and J is TRBJ1-1; no firm D call. The sequenced material came from naive CD4+ T cells from blood. The source is a young man in good health. CDR3 sequence (DNA): TGCGCCAGCAGCTTGTATCAGACAACCGCTGAAGCTTTCTTT. Amino acids: CASSLYQTTAEAFF.